This TCR beta chain was sequenced in a study of graft-versus-host responses after intestinal transplantation (dated by TCRdb to about 2021). Notes on the research overall: Recipients received multivisceral, liver-intestinal, or isolated intestinal transplants. Anti-thymocyte globulin induction was given to all recipients, followed by maintenance tacrolimus and steroids for approximately 3 years. Graft-versus-host and host-versus-graft alloreactive T cell clones were tracked in the graft, circulation and bone marrow after intestinal transplantation using bulk TCR-beta CDR3 sequencing. Alloreactive clones were identified by sequencing pre-transplant mixed lymphocyte reaction products and comparing them with unstimulated pre-transplant donor and recipient T cells. Of the 20 to 25 intestinal transplant recipients enrolled in the cohort, one of whom was a retransplant, a few patients without pretransplant specimens were excluded. A peak of at least 4% donor T cells among recipient peripheral blood mononuclear cells was the definition used for donor T cell macrochimerism. Rather than going through the commercial service, samples from a few later patients were sequenced in-house on an Illumina MiSeq and processed with MiXCR. Broad study findings and their caveats: GvH clones turned up in recipient bone marrow, with some appearing earlier in ileal mucosa or blood, a pattern consistent with an intestinal mucosal origin. In patients with donor T cell macrochimerism, the allografts had high GvH to HvG T cell clonal ratios. Early after transplant, peak levels of circulating GvH clones were found to be associated with declines in HvG clones. The conclusions were limited by the relatively low number and heterogeneity of the intestinal transplant patients.

Only a few counts were recorded for this clone. Its antigen remains undetermined. No base qualities exist here, and no much larger clone lies one base off it. In the first month after transplant, blood samples were collected up to 4 times, and after that at least monthly when available. The germline ends are 10 bases apart after V is trimmed by 5 bases and J by 5 bases. The CDR3, cysteine through phenylalanine, is 13 amino acids long. Left in the record is the CDR3 DNA by itself, 39 bases read in frame from the first base. The germline V gene encodes CDR1 MRHNA and CDR2 SNTAGT. The method was the immunoSEQ multiplex PCR assay. For most patients, genomic DNA was subjected to high-throughput TCR-beta CDR3 sequencing by Adaptive Biotechnologies. The study's own analysis went as follows. Adaptive's ImmunoSEQ software was the source of the TCR sequencing data for over 15 patients, while a few other patients were processed with MiXCR and VDJtools. CDR3 nucleotide sequences shared by donor and recipient were removed because the origin of these sequences could not be assigned. Alloreactive clones required at least 2-fold expansion over unstimulated cells and minimum CFSE-low frequency of 0.002% (template counts) or 0.001% (read counts). Clones were considered mappable if detected in sequenced pre-transplant spleen, lymph node, or MLR CFSE-low populations of the donor or recipient. Cumulative frequency of alloreactive clones was calculated as a percentage of all sequences weighted by copy number. TCRdb provides this immuneACCESS table in a form limited to in-frame rearrangements. Some clones are lacking; in checked studies, under half of them reflect an unresolved V gene, and why the rest are absent is not known. D and trimming come from the DNA, and the V and J calls and clone size come from that table. The sample records around 40,000 clones, over 80% of which are singletons. The ten largest clones add up to 3.5% of the sample.

Recombination connected TRBV6-4 to TRBJ2-1, with the D gene not clear enough to name. The sequencing here drew on PBMCs, taken 1070 days after transplant. The sequence was collected from a human patient who received an intestinal transplant, so some T cells may come from the graft donor. The sequenced DNA is TGTGCCAGCAGTACCGACCAAAACAATGAGCAGTTCTTC. Translated, this is CASSTDQNNEQFF.